This T cell receptor beta chain was captured in a study of T cells in Graves' hyperthyroidism and ophthalmopathy. This clonotype occurred a few times. What it binds is unknown. A Clinical Activity Score of at least 3, a NOSPECS grade of at least 4 and a duration under 3 months were recorded in the ophthalmopathy patients. Diagnostic decisions used clinical symptoms, serum thyroxine and TRAb, thyroid ultrasound and orbital computed tomography. Broader study findings: Most thyroid clonotypes expanded above 0.001 appeared in blood too.

Amplification of TCR beta CDR3 regions was performed using RNA transcripts as template. Carried out on the TCR CDR3, a first-round RT-PCR used the HTBI primer set. TCRdb independently ran MiXCR on the multiplex PCR reads; one entry per CDR3 protein. The sample shows hundreds of thousands of distinct CDR3 sequences, around a fifth of them seen only once. V shed 0 bases and J shed 2 bases, with 14 bases lying between them. This CDR3 comprises 16 residues. Germline CDR1 reads KGHSH; CDR2 reads LQKENI. The rearrangement joins TRBV18 to TRBJ2-7, with D possibly matching TRBD1 (6 bases). The sequence was obtained from an older woman with Graves' ophthalmopathy. Sequencing was done on a sample of blood. The CDR3: CASSPPRGSSPYEQYF. For the CDR3, the DNA is TGTGCCAGCTCACCACCGAGGGGGAGTAGCCCCTACGAGCAGTACTTC.